The T cell receptor beta chain described here comes from a study of regulatory dendritic cells for organ transplantation. This clone has just a few counts. What it recognizes is unknown. Findings and limits, study-wide: Among resting subsets, memory CD8+ cells contained the most alloreactive clonotypes. The authors noted considerable between-person heterogeneity in alloreactive memory CD8+ cells. Mature dendritic cells appeared to drive more memory CD8+ clonal expansion than regulatory ones.

Assay: immunoSEQ multiplex PCR; the TCRdb copy retains only in-frame clones and omits some. The sample includes some 28,000 clones, roughly 80% of them seen just once. The CDR3 is 15 amino acids. Germline V lookup: CDR1 KGHSH, CDR2 LQKENI. With 3 bases removed from V and 0 bases from J, the gap between germline ends came to 11 bases. FACS sorted CD4+ or CD8+ T cells into CD45RA+ naive and CD45RO+ memory. The clonotype originates from a human donor in good health. Sequencing used naive CD4+ T cells from blood. The subset: CD45RA+ naive T cells. The chain combines TRBV18 with TRBJ1-1; D ambiguous. The CDR3 protein is CASSPSSSLNTEAFF. CDR3 in DNA: TGTGCCAGCTCACCCTCGAGCTCCTTGAACACTGAAGCTTTCTTT.